The sequence of this TCR beta chain was determined in a study of T-cell memory formation after mild COVID-19. V lost 3 bases and J lost 5, with 11 bases in between. Germline assignment: CDR1 MDHEN and CDR2 SYDVKM. CDR3 length: 13 residues. Study results and limitations: Mostly located in CM and EM were contracting CD4+ clones, with contracting CD8+ clones located in EMRA. Pre-infection memory harbored some responding clones, suggesting cross-reactive memory joined.

This clonotype was detected only a few times. The target antigen is unknown. In TCRdb, the 5' RACE reads were re-called with MiXCR into one record per CDR3 protein. The top ten hold about a fifth of the sample, which has 340,000 or so distinct CDR3 sequences, roughly 13% seen once. The sequencing input was PBMCs or a T cell subset sorted from them (not recorded which). The TCR comes from a man aged 18-30 years who had mild COVID-19 (a few samples of this study predate the infection). Cell type and time point are not known. This chain links TRBV28 with TRBJ2-7; D assignment may be TRBD1 or TRBD2 (6 bases each). The DNA of the CDR3 is TGTGCCAGCAGTTTGGGGGGCAAGGACGAGCAGTACGTC. It encodes CASSLGGKDEQYV.